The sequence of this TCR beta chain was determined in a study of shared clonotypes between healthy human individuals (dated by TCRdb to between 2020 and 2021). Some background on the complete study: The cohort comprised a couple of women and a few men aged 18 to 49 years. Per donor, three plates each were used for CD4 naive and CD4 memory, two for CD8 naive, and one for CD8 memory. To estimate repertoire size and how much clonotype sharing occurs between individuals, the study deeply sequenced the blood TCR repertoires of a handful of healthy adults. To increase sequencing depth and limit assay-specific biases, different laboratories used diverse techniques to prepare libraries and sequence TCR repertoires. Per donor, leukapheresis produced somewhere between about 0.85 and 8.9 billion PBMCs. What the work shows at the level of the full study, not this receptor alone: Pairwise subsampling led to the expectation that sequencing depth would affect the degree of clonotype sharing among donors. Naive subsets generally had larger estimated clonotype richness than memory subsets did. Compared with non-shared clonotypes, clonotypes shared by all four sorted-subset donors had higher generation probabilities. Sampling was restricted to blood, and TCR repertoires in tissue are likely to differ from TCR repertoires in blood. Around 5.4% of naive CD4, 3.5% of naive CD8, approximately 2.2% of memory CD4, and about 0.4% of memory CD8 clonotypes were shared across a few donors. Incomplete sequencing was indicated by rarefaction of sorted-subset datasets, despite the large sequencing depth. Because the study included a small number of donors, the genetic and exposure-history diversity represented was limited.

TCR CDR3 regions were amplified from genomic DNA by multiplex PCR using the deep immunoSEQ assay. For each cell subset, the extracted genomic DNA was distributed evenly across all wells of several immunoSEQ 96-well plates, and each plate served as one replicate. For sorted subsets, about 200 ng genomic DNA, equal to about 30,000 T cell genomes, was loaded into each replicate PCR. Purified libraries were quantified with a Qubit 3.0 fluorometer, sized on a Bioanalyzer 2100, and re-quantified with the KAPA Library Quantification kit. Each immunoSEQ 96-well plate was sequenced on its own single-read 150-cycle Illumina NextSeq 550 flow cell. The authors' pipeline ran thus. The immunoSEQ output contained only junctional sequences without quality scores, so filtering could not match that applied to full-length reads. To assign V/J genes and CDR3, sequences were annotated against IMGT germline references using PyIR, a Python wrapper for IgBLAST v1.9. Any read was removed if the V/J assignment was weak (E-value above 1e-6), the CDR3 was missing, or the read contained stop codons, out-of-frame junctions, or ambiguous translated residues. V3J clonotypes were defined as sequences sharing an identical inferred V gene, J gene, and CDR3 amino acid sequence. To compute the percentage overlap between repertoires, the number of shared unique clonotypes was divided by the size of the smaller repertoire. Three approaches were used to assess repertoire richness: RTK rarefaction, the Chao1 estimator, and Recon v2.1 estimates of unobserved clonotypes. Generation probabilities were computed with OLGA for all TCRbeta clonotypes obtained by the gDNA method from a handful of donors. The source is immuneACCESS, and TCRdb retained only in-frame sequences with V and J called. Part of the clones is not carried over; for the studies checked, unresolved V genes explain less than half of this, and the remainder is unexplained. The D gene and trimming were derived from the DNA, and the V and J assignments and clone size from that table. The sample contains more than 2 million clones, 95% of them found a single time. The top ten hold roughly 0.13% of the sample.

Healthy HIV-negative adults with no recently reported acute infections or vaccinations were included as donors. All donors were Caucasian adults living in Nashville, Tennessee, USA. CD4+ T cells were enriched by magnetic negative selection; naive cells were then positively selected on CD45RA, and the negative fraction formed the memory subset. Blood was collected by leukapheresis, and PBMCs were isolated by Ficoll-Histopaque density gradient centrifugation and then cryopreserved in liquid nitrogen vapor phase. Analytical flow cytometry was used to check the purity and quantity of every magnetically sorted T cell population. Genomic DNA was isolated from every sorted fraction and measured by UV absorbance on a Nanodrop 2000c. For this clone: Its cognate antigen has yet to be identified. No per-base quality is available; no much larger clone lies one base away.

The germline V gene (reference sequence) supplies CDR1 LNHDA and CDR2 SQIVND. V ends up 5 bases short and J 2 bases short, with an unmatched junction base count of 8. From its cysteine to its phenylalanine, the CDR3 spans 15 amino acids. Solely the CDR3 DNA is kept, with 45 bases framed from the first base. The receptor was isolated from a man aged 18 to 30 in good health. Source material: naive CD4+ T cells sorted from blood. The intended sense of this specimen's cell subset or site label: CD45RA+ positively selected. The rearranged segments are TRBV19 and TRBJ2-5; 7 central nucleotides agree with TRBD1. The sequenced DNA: TGTGCCAGTAGTGACAGGGTACCAAAACAAGAGACCCAGTACTTC. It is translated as CASSDRVPKQETQYF.